This TCR beta chain was recorded in a study of blood T cells in healthy people across ages. About the research overall: For every two T cells, template switching captured about one barcoded beta molecule.

The second PCR ran roughly 6 to 11 cycles with a sample-barcoded 5' primer and J-beta primers. One entry per CDR3 protein, called by TCRdb with MiXCR from the 5' RACE reads. The sample consists of roughly 1.4 million distinct CDR3 sequences, approximately 59% of them appearing once. Study conclusions and caveats: Greater diversity and more naive CD4+ cells were seen in long-lived donors than in aged donors.

The germline V gene encodes CDR1 MGHRA and CDR2 YSYEKL. The CDR3 covers 13 residues. V lost 1 base to trimming and J lost 8 bases, with 9 bases between them. This clonotype was picked up a small number of times. Its cognate antigen is unknown. The clonotype comes from a man younger than 35 in good health. This sequence joins TRBV4-1 and TRBJ2-1; D uncertain. Material for sequencing was blood. Here the CDR3 DNA reads TGCGCCAGCAGCCAAGCACCCCCTGATGAGCAGTTCTTC. It translates to CASSQAPPDEQFF.